This T cell receptor beta chain is drawn from a study of T cell changes during pregnancy in multiple sclerosis. Profiled with immunoSEQ multiplex PCR; TCRdb holds only in-frame clones, not every one. This sample carries about 69,000 clones, about 88% of them seen once, and the ten largest clones take 3% to 3.5%. The TCR comes from a female donor with multiple sclerosis, enrolled in a pregnancy study. The specimen comprised peripheral blood, sampled before pregnancy.

CDR3 loop: CASSQTGGTNEKLFF. CDR3 nucleotide sequence: TGCGCCAGCAGCCAAACGGGGGGCACTAATGAAAAACTGTTTTTT. This chain uses TRBV4-1 with TRBJ1-4, with D maybe TRBD1 (6 bases). CDR1 is MGHRA, CDR2 YSYEKL, per germline. The CDR3 loop spans 15 amino acids. The V end lost 2 bases, the J end lost 2 bases, and 9 bases lay between the germline ends.